The 6 T cell receptor beta chains below all came from one sample that was sequenced in a study of blood T cells in healthy people across ages. Primed by a sample-barcoded 5' primer and a J-beta primer mix, a second PCR proceeded for 7 to 11 cycles. MiXCR, applied by TCRdb to the 5' RACE reads, yields one record per CDR3 protein. The sample includes just over 1 million distinct CDR3 sequences, roughly 45% of them seen just once. The sequencing sample was made of blood. All receptors come from a woman aged 55-75 years in good health.

This chain links TRBV3-1 with TRBJ2-7; D remains ambiguous. Germline CDR1 is LGHDT and CDR2 is YNNKEL (reference sequence). Trimming removed 1 base from V and 5 bases from J, with 6 bases in between. The CDR3 covers 12 residues. The CDR3 spells CASSQVADEQYF. CDR3 bases: TGTGCCAGCAGCCAAGTTGCGGACGAGCAGTACTTC.

This clonotype was counted a few times. The chain links TRBV24-1 to TRBJ2-1, with TRBD2 matching over 8 bases. CDR1 is KGHDR and CDR2 is SFDVKD in the germline V gene. Germline trimming cut 1 base from V and 3 bases from J; bases unmatched to any gene: 4. The length of the CDR3 is 16 residues. The DNA of the CDR3 is TGTGCCACCAGTGATTTTACGGGGGGGATCTACAATGAGCAGTTCTTC. Its protein product is CATSDFTGGIYNEQFF.

This chain joins TRBV11-1 and TRBJ2-7; D call uncertain. The V gene lost 4 bases and the J gene lost 6 bases, with 19 bases spanning the gap. This CDR3 has 15 amino acids. The germline V gene has CDR1 SGHAT and CDR2 FQDESV (reference sequence). Written as DNA, the CDR3 is TGTGCCAGCAGCTCCCGAATCACACCCCGGAGCGAGCAGTACTTC. Protein sequence: CASSSRITPRSEQYF. Together with reference TRBV11-1 and TRBJ2-7, the CDR3 gives the full variable domain: EAEVAQSPRYKITEKSQAVAFWCDPISGHATLYWYRQILGQGPELLVQFQDESVVDDSQLPKDRFSAERLKGVDSTLKIQPAELGDSAMYLCASSSRITPRSEQYFGPGTRLTVT.

In this sample, this clonotype turned up once. V usage is TRBV2 and J usage is TRBJ1-1, with a weak D call TRBD1 (6 bases). Between the trimmed V and J ends, which lost 7 bases and 4 bases, there was a span of 16 bases. Per germline, CDR1 SNHLY and CDR2 FYNNEI. The CDR3 is 14 residues long. CDR3 loop: CASTLGGGTTEAFF. In DNA, the CDR3 is TGTGCCAGCACCCTAGGGGGGGGCACCACTGAAGCTTTCTTT.

J is TRBJ2-1 and V is TRBV20-1, with a tentative D call TRBD2 (5 bases). The J call is in doubt because the DNA end fits TRBJ2-7 better. CDR1 and CDR2 (germline): DFQATT, SNEGSKA (reference sequence). This CDR3 is built from 16 residues. CDR3 protein: CSARHGRGMGYNEQYF. The CDR3 DNA reads TGCAGTGCTAGACACGGCCGAGGGATGGGGTACAATGAGCAGTACTTC.

V is TRBV27 and J is TRBJ1-1, with 7 positions matching TRBD1. The CDR3 covers 14 residues. V lost 9 bases to trimming and J lost 4 bases; unmatched junction nucleotides: 11. CDR1 and CDR2 from the germline V gene are MNHEY and SMNVEV (reference sequence). This CDR3 is CASSDRALGTEAFF. As DNA, the CDR3 is TGTGCCAGTTCCGACAGGGCATTGGGCACTGAAGCTTTCTTT.